Presented here are 18 T cell receptor beta chains from one specimen sequenced in a study of blood T cell repertoires in COVID-19. Repertoires were generated with immunoSEQ multiplex PCR, while TCRdb's copy carries only in-frame clones and drops some. Of more than 85,000 clones in the sample, roughly nine tenths were seen once. Input material: peripheral blood. The receptors stem from a man between 60 and 75 years old with acute or convalescent COVID-19.

Only a few counts were recorded for this clone. The chain recombines TRBV21-1 with TRBJ1-5. TRBV21-1 is recorded as a pseudogene. The CDR3 extends over 16 amino acids. The CDR3 DNA follows: TGTGCCAGCAGCTCAAGGGGGGGATATAGCAATCAGCCCCAGCATTTT. Protein: CASSSRGGYSNQPQHF.

This clone appeared a few times. This chain connects TRBV29-1 to TRBJ1-1; 7 nucleotides match TRBD1. This CDR3 contains 12 residues. Germline V CDR1 and CDR2: SQVTM, ANQGSEA. V trimming: 3 bases; J trimming: 7 bases; junction bases outside the gene matches: 5. CDR3: CSVERDSLEAFF. CDR3 sequence (DNA): TGCAGCGTTGAGAGGGACAGTCTTGAAGCTTTCTTT.

This clone was seen a handful of times. The J gene is TRBJ2-1, the V gene TRBV6-5, with D possibly TRBD2 on 5 matching bases. The V gene lost 6 bases and the J gene lost 8 bases, with 14 bases spanning the gap. CDR1 is MNHEY, CDR2 SVGAGI, per germline. The CDR3 contains 13 residues. CDR3 in amino acids: CASRVGEKDEQFF. The CDR3 DNA sequence: TGTGCCAGCAGAGTCGGGGAGAAGGATGAGCAGTTCTTC.

V is TRBV7-9 and J is TRBJ2-7; the match to TRBD1 covers 11 bases. CDR1 is SEHNR and CDR2 is FQNEAQ in the germline V gene (reference sequence). Trimming cost V 4 bases and J 3 bases; bases outside gene matches: 5. The CDR3 spans 15 residues. CDR3 amino acids: CASSSDRGPLYEQYF. CDR3 nucleotide sequence: TGTGCCAGCAGCTCGGACAGGGGGCCACTCTACGAGCAGTACTTC. Variable domain in full (rest from reference TRBV7-9 and TRBJ2-7): DTGVSQNPRHKITKRGQNVTFRCDPISEHNRLYWYRQTLGQGPEFLTYFQNEAQLEKSRLLSDRFSAERPKGSFSTLEIQRTEQGDSAMYLCASSSDRGPLYEQYFGPGTRLTVT.

V and J are TRBV9 and TRBJ1-2, with TRBD1 as a possible D gene (6 bases). CDR3 size: 14 residues. The V end lost 0 bases, the J end lost 4 bases, and 10 bases lay between the germline ends. Looked up from germline, CDR1 is SGDLS and CDR2 is YYNGEE. CDR3 DNA: TGTGCCAGCAGCGTAGACCCCAGGGGCTATGGCTACACCTTC. This encodes CASSVDPRGYGYTF.

The J gene is TRBJ2-7, the V gene TRBV3-1 (or the pseudogene TRBV3-2); 8 positions match TRBD1. Germline trimming cut 5 bases from V and 1 base from J; bases unmatched to any gene: 1. The length of the CDR3 is 13 residues. CDR1 is LGHDT, CDR2 YNNKEL, per germline (reference sequence). The CDR3 region is CASSGQGSYEQYF. The CDR3 DNA reads as TGTGCCAGCAGCGGACAGGGATCCTACGAGCAGTACTTC.

The CDR3 DNA reads TGTGCCAGTAGTTTCCGGACAGATAACACTGAAGCTTTCTTT. Translation gives CASSFRTDNTEAFF. The V and J genes are TRBV19 and TRBJ1-1, with TRBD1 as a possible D gene (6 bases). V lost 5 bases and J 2 bases, leaving 12 bases between the germline ends. Per germline, CDR1 LNHDA and CDR2 SQIVND (reference sequence). The CDR3 runs 14 residues. The variable domain in full, with the rest retrieved from reference TRBV19 and TRBJ1-1, is DGGITQSPKYLFRKEGQNVTLSCEQNLNHDAMYWYRQDPGQGLRLIYYSQIVNDFQKGDIAEGYSVSREKKESFPLTVTSAQKNPTAFYLCASSFRTDNTEAFFGQGTRLTVV.

Only a few counts were recorded for this clone. V gene TRBV29-1 combines with J gene TRBJ1-1; D is uncertain. With 7 bases removed from V and 2 bases from J, the gap between germline ends came to 5 bases. Germline CDR1 is SQVTM and CDR2 is ANQGSEA. This CDR3 has 10 residues. The CDR3 bases are TGCAGCGCTTCAAACACTGAAGCTTTCTTT. Its protein product is CSASNTEAFF.

Only a few counts were recorded for this clone. The chain employs TRBV28 and TRBJ1-2; 10 nucleotides line up with TRBD1. The CDR3 is 15 amino acids. CDR1 and CDR2 from the germline V gene are MDHEN and SYDVKM. Trimming at V came to 6 bases and at J to 1 base, leaving 5 bases not matched to a gene. The CDR3 DNA is TGTGCCAGCAGCGCCGGGACAGGGGATAACTATGGCTACACCTTC. Residues: CASSAGTGDNYGYTF.

The chain joins TRBV7-2 to TRBJ2-1; no clear D. CDR3 size: 16 residues. V was cut by 4 bases and J by 0 bases, with 13 bases left in between. Per the germline V gene, CDR1 is SGHTA and CDR2 is FQGNSA. The CDR3 reads CASSYSVEISYNEQFF. The CDR3 DNA sequence: TGTGCCAGCAGCTACTCGGTGGAGATCTCCTACAATGAGCAGTTCTTC.

The rearrangement joins TRBV4-3 to TRBJ2-2; 7 positions agree with TRBD2. Per the germline V gene, CDR1 is LGHNA and CDR2 is YSLEER. CDR3 length equals 15 residues. Losses at the gene ends were 2 bases for V and 0 bases for J; bases not matched to a gene: 0. As DNA, the CDR3 is TGCGCCAGCAGCCAACTAGCGGCGAACACCGGGGAGCTGTTTTTT. This translates into CASSQLAANTGELFF.

The V gene is TRBV19, the J gene TRBJ2-7; maybe TRBD1 (6 bases). CDR3 length: 15 residues. V was shortened by 3 bases and J by 4 bases, with 16 bases between the two germline ends. Germline lookup yields CDR1 LNHDA and CDR2 SQIVND (reference sequence). CDR3 amino acids: CASSIPGRGAYEQYF. The CDR3, as DNA: TGTGCCAGTAGTATTCCGGGCAGGGGAGCGTACGAGCAGTACTTC.

The chain carries TRBV10-3 and TRBJ2-1, with D possibly matching TRBD1 (6 bases). The germline CDR1 and CDR2 sequences are ENHRY and SYGVKD. The ends were cut back, 10 bases at V and 0 bases at J, with 13 bases in the middle. The CDR3 is made up of 14 amino acids. The CDR3 DNA reads TGTGCCACCCAGGGGTCTAGCTCCTACAATGAGCAGTTCTTC. Amino acids: CATQGSSSYNEQFF.

This clone was counted a single time. The chain carries TRBV19 and TRBJ2-1; 7 bases are shared with TRBD1. Trimming cost V 7 bases and J 3 bases; bases outside gene matches: 6. The CDR3 extends over 14 amino acids. Germline CDR1 is LNHDA and CDR2 is SQIVND (reference sequence). The CDR3 bases are TGTGCCAGTAATAGGGGGCGTAACTACAATGAGCAGTTCTTC. Residues: CASNRGRNYNEQFF. The full variable domain, with the rest looked up from reference TRBV19 and TRBJ2-1, is DGGITQSPKYLFRKEGQNVTLSCEQNLNHDAMYWYRQDPGQGLRLIYYSQIVNDFQKGDIAEGYSVSREKKESFPLTVTSAQKNPTAFYLCASNRGRNYNEQFFGPGTRLTVL.

The chain is built from TRBV7-6 and TRBJ2-3, with TRBD2 matching over 8 bases. The CDR3 length is 15 residues. In germline, CDR1 is SGHVS, CDR2 FNYEAQ. V lost 7 bases to trimming and J lost 4 bases; unmatched junction nucleotides: 10. This CDR3 reads CASTEGGRPPDTQYF. CDR3 bases: TGTGCCAGCACGGAAGGCGGGAGGCCCCCAGATACGCAGTATTTT.

This clone was counted between two and nine times. V is TRBV6-5 and J is TRBJ2-7; 8 bases agree with TRBD2. The germline CDR1 and CDR2 sequences are MNHEY and SVGAGI. CDR3 length: 14 residues. V trimming: 4 bases; J trimming: 6 bases; junction bases outside the gene matches: 8. CDR3 protein: CASSSPGLDTEQYF. In nucleotides, the CDR3 is TGTGCCAGCAGTTCCCCGGGACTAGATACCGAGCAGTACTTC.

The chain recombines TRBV7-9 with TRBJ2-5, with D tentatively TRBD1 (6 bases). The V gene lost 0 bases and the J gene lost 5 bases, with 13 bases spanning the gap. In germline, CDR1 is SEHNR, CDR2 FQNEAQ (reference sequence). This CDR3 contains 15 residues. In DNA form, the CDR3 reads TGTGCCAGCAGCTTAGCGCGGCAGAGGGGGGAGACCCAGTACTTC. Translating gives CASSLARQRGETQYF.

This clone was recorded once. V is TRBV27 and J is TRBJ1-5, with 7 bases matching TRBD1. The CDR3 length is 14 residues. Trimming removed 6 bases from V and 7 bases from J; junction bases left unmatched: 9. Germline V CDR1 and CDR2: MNHEY, SMNVEV (reference sequence). The CDR3 spells CASSQTGSGQPQHF. The CDR3, as DNA: TGTGCCAGCAGCCAGACAGGGTCGGGGCAGCCCCAGCATTTT.